This record looks at one T cell receptor (beta chain) sequence and its context. This record comes from a study of blood T cell repertoires in COVID-19. Study context: There were acute and convalescent COVID-19 samples, and they came from the United States, Italy and Spain.

The assay was immunoSEQ multiplex PCR, and TCRdb's table has in-frame clones only and misses some. The sample has about 330,000 clones; around 89% are singletons. Trimming stripped 6 bases from V and 5 bases from J, with 17 bases between. Germline V lookup: CDR1 SNHLY, CDR2 FYNNEI. This CDR3 contains 15 residues. The sequence derives from a man aged 18 to 30 who had recovered from COVID-19. The material sequenced was peripheral blood. V and J are TRBV2 and TRBJ2-1, with a weak D call TRBD2 (5 bases). CDR3: CASSPWPSYDNEQFF. As DNA, the CDR3 is TGTGCCAGCAGCCCCTGGCCTAGCTACGACAATGAGCAGTTCTTC.